This record concerns one TCR beta chain sequence. The gene names given are mouse names. The data are from a study of tissue T cells after allogeneic stem cell transplantation. Data came from immunoSEQ multiplex PCR; TCRdb stores just in-frame clones and leaves some out. This sample has 15,000 to 20,000 clones, with around 70% found just once. The sequence was obtained from a female BALB/c mouse in good health. Mice of this strain are of MHC haplotype H2-d. Sequences were obtained from spleen.

The CDR3 is CASSLSTGGSYEQYF. The sequenced CDR3 bases are TGTGCTAGCAGTTTATCAACAGGGGGCTCCTATGAACAGTAC. The J gene is TRBJ2-7, the V gene TRBV29; 8 nucleotides line up with TRBD1. The sequenced fragment ends 1 residue before the CDR3 boundary, so the rest is inferred from the germline J gene. The trim removed 0 bases at V and 0 bases at J, leaving 1 base unmatched. This CDR3 has 15 amino acids. In germline, CDR1 is MSHET, CDR2 SYDVDS.